One and the same sample provided the 30 T cell receptor beta chains below, sequenced in a study of T cells after yellow fever vaccination. TCRdb fed the 5' RACE reads into MiXCR, producing one record per CDR3 protein. The sample shows about 400,000 distinct CDR3 sequences, around 6.5% of them seen only once. The sequencing used PBMCs, collected 5 days after the yellow fever booster vaccination. The receptors here all came from a young man who received the YFV17D yellow fever vaccine.

The chain is built from TRBV13 and TRBJ1-1; possibly TRBD1 for D (6 bases). Germline CDR1 PRHDT, CDR2 FYEKMQ (reference sequence). This CDR3 is built from 12 residues. The V and J ends lost 2 bases and 7 bases respectively, with 8 bases between them. For the CDR3, the DNA is TGTGCCAGCAGCTTAAGGACAGATGAAGCTTTCTTT. It is translated as CASSLRTDEAFF.

This clonotype occurred many times. The V gene is TRBV6-5, the J gene TRBJ2-5; D possibly corresponds to TRBD1 (6 bases). Germline V gene sequence: CDR1 MNHEY, CDR2 SVGAGI. The CDR3 loop spans 16 amino acids. Deletions cut 4 bases from V and 1 base from J, with 16 bases between. CDR3 residues: CASSSTPRTAQETQYF. The CDR3 DNA sequence: TGTGCCAGCAGTTCAACACCGCGGACAGCCCAAGAGACCCAGTACTTC.

Note on this clonotype: Germline is not matched at one junction end, which may reflect a read error. The rearrangement uses TRBV14 and TRBJ2-3, with D possibly being TRBD2 (6 bases). This CDR3 has 16 amino acids. Germline assignment: CDR1 SGHDN and CDR2 FVKESK. CDR3 nucleotides: TGTGCCAGCGGCCAAAAGGACGGAGGGACCACAGATACGCAGTATTTT. Its protein product is CASGQKDGGTTDTQYF.

This clonotype was seen repeatedly, ten times or more. The chain combines TRBV3-1 with TRBJ1-5; D is possibly TRBD1 (6 bases). The CDR3 has 14 amino acids. Trimming stripped 2 bases from V and 2 bases from J, with 7 bases between. CDR1 is LGHDT, CDR2 YNNKEL, per germline (reference sequence). CDR3 sequence (DNA): TGTGCCAGCAGCCAAAGACAGGGCAATCAGCCCCAGCATTTT. Amino acid sequence: CASSQRQGNQPQHF.

The chain couples TRBV3-1 to TRBJ2-1; 7 bases align to TRBD1. The V gene's germline CDR1 is LGHDT and CDR2 YNNKEL (reference sequence). Unmatched junction bases numbered 2, after V lost 3 bases and J lost 3 bases. The CDR3 covers 14 residues. CDR3 protein: CASSHRGYYNEQFF. The CDR3, as DNA: TGTGCCAGCAGCCACAGGGGGTACTACAATGAGCAGTTCTTC.

This clonotype was seen repeatedly, ten times or more. J is TRBJ2-7 and V is TRBV7-2, with TRBD2 matching 13 bases. The junction had 1 base not matched to a gene; V was cut back by 1 base and J by 4 bases. The germline CDR1 and CDR2 sequences are SGHTA and FQGNSA. CDR3 size: 15 residues. CDR3 coding DNA: TGTGCCAGCAGCTTAGGGACTAGCGGGAGTTACGAGCAGTACTTC. Translated: CASSLGTSGSYEQYF.

This clonotype has ten or more counts. The rearrangement links TRBV11-2 to TRBJ2-4; D unresolved. CDR3 size: 16 residues. The germline gives CDR1 SGHAT, CDR2 FQNNGV. Trimming removed 1 base at V and 0 bases at J, with 10 bases between. This CDR3 is CASSLAASLAKNIQYF. The CDR3 DNA sequence: TGTGCCAGCAGCTTAGCCGCGAGTTTAGCCAAAAACATTCAGTACTTC.

This clonotype was observed many times. This chain connects TRBV5-1 to TRBJ2-3; 9 nucleotides align to TRBD2. The ends lost 0 bases at V and 1 base at J; junction bases unmatched: 0. The CDR3 runs to 15 residues. CDR1 is SGHRS and CDR2 is YFSETQ in the germline V gene. This chain's CDR3 is CASSLGTSGTDTQYF. The CDR3 DNA reads TGCGCCAGCAGCTTGGGGACTAGCGGCACAGATACGCAGTATTTT.

The chain couples TRBV5-1 to TRBJ2-7, with unresolved D. V lost 2 bases and J lost 5, with 8 bases in between. Germline lookup yields CDR1 SGHRS and CDR2 YFSETQ. CDR3 length: 12 residues. As DNA, the CDR3 is TGCGCCAGCAGCTTTCCCTCGGACGAGCAGTACTTC. Translation gives CASSFPSDEQYF.

V gene TRBV19 combines with J gene TRBJ1-1, with 11 bases identical to TRBD1. The V and J ends lost 5 bases and 4 bases, in that order; junction bases with no gene match: 3. The CDR3 covers 14 residues. Germline V lookup: CDR1 LNHDA, CDR2 SQIVND (reference sequence). The CDR3 nucleotides are TGTGCCAGTAGTGCAGGACAGGGGGCCACTGAAGCTTTCTTT. Translating gives CASSAGQGATEAFF.

This chain joins TRBV10-3 and TRBJ2-1, with 7 nucleotides matching TRBD1. The CDR3 is 15 residues long. Germline values: CDR1 ENHRY, CDR2 SYGVKD. The V and J ends lost 5 bases and 4 bases, in that order; junction bases with no gene match: 8. The CDR3 loop is CAISRKRDSYNEQFF. The CDR3 bases are TGTGCCATCAGTAGGAAGAGGGACAGTTACAATGAGCAGTTCTTC.

This chain connects TRBV28 to TRBJ2-3; TRBD1 might be the D (5 bases). Germline lookup yields CDR1 MDHEN and CDR2 SYDVKM. V was clipped by 2 bases and J by 7 bases, with 16 bases between them. The CDR3 is made up of 15 amino acids. The CDR3 DNA reads as TGTGCCAGCAGTTTAGGGGTAGCCGCAGGGAATACGCAGTATTTT. As protein: CASSLGVAAGNTQYF.

This clonotype has a count of ten or more. The chain carries TRBV7-2 and TRBJ2-5; TRBD1 matches at 7 bases. With 5 bases clipped from V and 2 bases from J, the junction kept 14 bases outside the gene matches. Looked up from germline, CDR1 is SGHTA and CDR2 is FQGNSA. The CDR3 consists of 17 residues. CDR3 bases: TGTGCCAGCAGCCCAAGACAGGGTCAATTCAAACAAGAGACCCAGTACTTC. This sequence encodes CASSPRQGQFKQETQYF.

The CDR3 DNA follows: TGTGCCAGCAGCCCGAAGCTAGCGGGTAATACCTACGAGCAGTACTTC. It codes for CASSPKLAGNTYEQYF. The chain carries TRBV11-2 and TRBJ2-7, with 8 bases matching TRBD2. The trim removed 5 bases at V and 2 bases at J, leaving 11 bases unmatched. The CDR3 is 16 residues long. Germline CDR1 and CDR2: SGHAT and FQNNGV.

At least ten counts were recorded for this clonotype. The J gene is TRBJ1-1, the V gene TRBV7-2; D perhaps matches TRBD1 (6 bases). This CDR3 is built from 16 residues. CDR1 and CDR2 (germline): SGHTA, FQGNSA. Trimming pared 3 bases from V and 0 bases from J, leaving 14 bases between. CDR3 sequence (DNA): TGTGCCAGCAGCTTTACCGGGACACGATTGAACACTGAAGCTTTCTTT. It is translated as CASSFTGTRLNTEAFF.

This clonotype was seen more than once but under ten times. The rearrangement links TRBV20-1 to TRBJ2-2; D tentatively fits TRBD1 or TRBD2 (5 bases each). Germline V CDR1 and CDR2: DFQATT, SNEGSKA (reference sequence). Between the trimmed V and J ends, which lost 3 bases and 7 bases, there was a span of 9 bases. The CDR3 consists of 12 residues. The CDR3 nucleotides are TGCAGTGCTAGTTTGGGACGCGGGGAGCTGTTTTTT. It is translated as CSASLGRGELFF.

This clonotype was seen repeatedly, ten times or more. The gene calls are TRBV20-1 and TRBJ2-7; D is perhaps TRBD1 (6 bases). V was clipped by 2 bases and J by 6 bases, with 17 bases between them. CDR1 DFQATT and CDR2 SNEGSKA come from the germline V gene (reference sequence). This CDR3 has 14 amino acids. CDR3 region: CSARSPENRVEQYF. The CDR3 DNA sequence: TGCAGTGCTAGATCGCCGGAGAACAGGGTCGAGCAGTACTTC.

This clonotype was picked up many times. The DNA for the CDR3 is TGTGCCAGCACCTCGCAGGGGGCTGATGAGACCCAGTACTTC. Translation gives CASTSQGADETQYF. The rearrangement uses TRBV12-3 or TRBV12-4 and TRBJ2-5, with TRBD1 matching 8 bases. This CDR3 has 14 amino acids. V was clipped by 7 bases and J by 5 bases; unmatched bases: 9.

This clonotype was seen ten or more times. The CDR3 reads CASSLAGEVYNEQFF. Here the CDR3 DNA reads TGCGCCAGCAGCTTGGCGGGAGAGGTCTACAATGAGCAGTTCTTC. The V gene is TRBV5-1, the J gene TRBJ2-1, with a possible D match to TRBD2 (6 bases). The CDR3 spans 15 residues. The germline V and J ends were trimmed by 0 bases and 3 bases, with 10 bases remaining between them. Germline V gene lookup returns CDR1 SGHRS and CDR2 YFSETQ.

This clonotype has at least ten counts. The chain joins TRBV7-9 to TRBJ1-1; 8 bases match TRBD1. The germline CDR1 and CDR2 sequences are SEHNR and FQNEAQ (reference sequence). This CDR3 is built from 14 residues. With V trimmed by 5 bases and J by 0 bases, 2 bases remained unmatched. The CDR3 coding sequence is TGTGCCAGCAGCCCGGGACAGGTGAACACTGAAGCTTTCTTT. It specifies CASSPGQVNTEAFF.

The gene calls are TRBV9 and TRBJ1-2; D may be TRBD1 (5 bases). The germline CDR1 and CDR2 sequences are SGDLS and YYNGEE. The length of the CDR3 is 17 residues. V was pared by 0 bases and J by 3 bases, with 18 bases between. CDR3 in DNA: TGTGCCAGCAGCGTAGGAAACTCGGCCGGGGCTGACTATGGCTACACCTTC. Its translation: CASSVGNSAGADYGYTF.

This clonotype was seen at least ten times. The gene calls are TRBV15 and TRBJ1-5, with D unresolved. Looked up from germline, CDR1 is LNHNV and CDR2 is YYDKDF (reference sequence). Trimming left V 3 bases short and J 2 bases short, with 8 bases between. CDR3 length: 14 amino acids. Written as DNA, the CDR3 is TGTGCCACCAGCAGGTGGGAGGGCAATCAGCCCCAGCATTTT. It codes for CATSRWEGNQPQHF.

This clonotype was detected only a few times. The gene calls are TRBV7-2 and TRBJ2-7, with D possibly TRBD1 on 6 matching bases. There are 16 residues in the CDR3. The V gene's germline CDR1 is SGHTA and CDR2 FQGNSA. The V end lost 1 base, the J end lost 1 base, and 14 bases lay between the germline ends. The CDR3 loop reads CASSLVPGHQSYEQYF. CDR3 in DNA: TGTGCCAGCAGCTTAGTGCCGGGACACCAGTCCTACGAGCAGTACTTC.

This clonotype was found once. The chain uses TRBV5-4 and TRBJ2-7; 9 bases are shared with TRBD1. This CDR3 contains 13 residues. Per germline, CDR1 SGHNT and CDR2 YYREEE (reference sequence). V gave up 4 bases and J gave up 6 bases; unmatched junction bases: 5. The CDR3 DNA is TGTGCCAGCAGCGGGACAGGGAGAGTCGAGCAGTACTTC. Its translation: CASSGTGRVEQYF.

This clonotype was detected many times. CDR3 sequence: CASSSWTALSTDTQYF. In DNA, the CDR3 is TGTGCCAGCAGCTCTTGGACAGCACTGAGCACAGATACGCAGTATTTT. The chain links TRBV7-2 to TRBJ2-3; D perhaps matches TRBD1 (6 bases). V gave up 4 bases and J gave up 0 bases, with 14 bases separating them. Germline V lookup: CDR1 SGHTA, CDR2 FQGNSA. This CDR3 is built from 16 residues.

This clonotype was seen at least ten times. This chain uses TRBV7-9 with TRBJ2-1, with 7 bases lining up with TRBD1. The CDR3 extends over 11 amino acids. Unmatched junction bases numbered 7, after V lost 5 bases and J lost 15 bases. Germline CDR1 is SEHNR and CDR2 is FQNEAQ (reference sequence). The CDR3 DNA reads as TGTGCCAGCAGCCAGGGGGTCCGCGGGTTCTTC. This sequence encodes CASSQGVRGFF.

This clonotype has more than one count but fewer than ten. V and J are TRBV19 and TRBJ1-5; D is uncertain. The V end was cut by 7 bases, the J end by 4 bases, with 8 bases between. Per germline, CDR1 LNHDA and CDR2 SQIVND (reference sequence). This CDR3 has 12 amino acids. CDR3 residues: CASTRGNQPQHF. CDR3 in DNA: TGTGCCAGTACCCGAGGGAATCAGCCCCAGCATTTT. Using reference TRBV19 and TRBJ1-5 for the parts outside the CDR3, the full variable domain is DGGITQSPKYLFRKEGQNVTLSCEQNLNHDAMYWYRQDPGQGLRLIYYSQIVNDFQKGDIAEGYSVSREKKESFPLTVTSAQKNPTAFYLCASTRGNQPQHFGDGTRLSIL.

The V gene is TRBV10-3, the J gene TRBJ2-2, with 8 bases lining up with TRBD2. The CDR3 sequence is 16 residues long. The V gene end was trimmed by 7 bases and the J gene end by 8 bases; junction bases not matched to a gene: 15. Germline-derived CDR1 and CDR2 are ENHRY and SYGVKD. CDR3 in amino acids: CAITSAVASGSGELFF. CDR3 bases: TGTGCCATCACGTCGGCCGTGGCTAGCGGGTCGGGGGAGCTGTTTTTT.

The sample holds a few counts of this clonotype. V gene TRBV5-1 combines with J gene TRBJ2-4, with D perhaps matching TRBD2 (5 bases). Trimming pared 4 bases from V and 8 bases from J, leaving 10 bases between. The CDR3 has 12 amino acids. CDR1 is SGHRS, CDR2 YFSETQ, per germline. The CDR3 loop is CASSEDSDIQYF. CDR3 DNA sequence: TGCGCCAGCAGCGAGGACTCGGACATTCAGTACTTC.

This clonotype was recorded many times. The gene calls are TRBV7-2 and TRBJ1-6; 8 bases are a match to TRBD1. The ends lost 1 base at V and 14 bases at J; junction bases unmatched: 4. CDR1 is SGHTA, CDR2 FQGNSA, per germline. The CDR3 is made up of 13 amino acids. CDR3 DNA: TGTGCCAGCAGCTTAGTGGTGGACAGGGCCCTCCACTTT. Protein product: CASSLVVDRALHF.